Included here is one T cell receptor (beta chain) sequence, with context. Its target is not known. A much larger clone lies a single base off, so this may be a read error. This CDR3 has 16 residues. In germline, CDR1 is SGHRS, CDR2 YFSETQ. The ends were cut back, 4 bases at V and 4 bases at J, with 19 bases in the middle. The entry originates in a study of T-cell memory formation after mild COVID-19. TCRdb reprocessed the 5' RACE reads via MiXCR and lists one record per CDR3 protein. The repertoire holds 260,000 or so distinct CDR3 sequences, with over 15% as singletons. Study-level results: Within pre-infection memory, some responding clones were found, suggesting cross-reactive memory joined.

The chain links TRBV5-1 to TRBJ2-3; the D call may be TRBD1 or TRBD2 (6 bases each). This sequence was found in a man younger than 30 who had mild COVID-19 (a few samples of this study predate the infection). Cell type and time point are not known. Sequencing used PBMCs or a T cell subset sorted from them (not recorded which). The CDR3 here is CASSAQAGGEADTQYF. DNA for the CDR3: TGCGCCAGCAGCGCCCAGGCCGGGGGCGAGGCAGATACGCAGTATTTT.